This T cell receptor (beta chain) is from a study of blood T cell repertoires in COVID-19. TCRdb's copy holds only in-frame clones and misses some; the assay was immunoSEQ multiplex PCR. The sample shows about 210,000 clones, roughly nine tenths of them seen only once. The CDR3 is made up of 16 amino acids. The germline gives CDR1 MDHEN, CDR2 SYDVKM. The V and J ends lost 7 bases and 4 bases respectively, with 20 bases between them. Sequenced material: peripheral blood. The receptor was derived from a man aged 35-49 years with acute or convalescent COVID-19. The chain uses TRBV28 and TRBJ1-5, with D hard to call. Here the CDR3 DNA reads TGTGCCAGCACCCTAGGTTTCGGGGTTGGAAATCAGCCCCAGCATTTT. Its translation: CASTLGFGVGNQPQHF.